A single sample is the source of the 20 T cell receptor beta chains below, sequenced in a study of Ad26.COV2.S vaccination and SARS-CoV-2 variants. Generated by immunoSEQ multiplex PCR, the TCRdb table keeps only in-frame clones and is missing some. The profile covers around 340,000 clones, with about 87% appearing a single time and around 6.1% taken by the ten largest. Documented treatment: around 19 received Ad26.COV2.S at low or high dose, single or two shots; roughly five received placebo; per-sample allocation not given. The samples date from day 63 after the first vaccine or placebo injection. This material consisted of peripheral blood, taken in a trial of Ad26.COV2.S vaccine versus placebo. The receptors here all came from a person between 18 and 65 years old who received the Ad26.COV2.S COVID-19 vaccine or a placebo.

In this sample, this clone turned up once. V is TRBV23-1 and J is TRBJ2-2, with D uncertain. TRBV23-1 carries the ORF label, with uncertain function. V lost 10 bases, J lost 1 base, and 16 bases lay in between. The CDR3 sequence is 15 residues long. The CDR3 here is CATGVPSGNTGELFF. The CDR3 DNA follows: TGCGCCACCGGAGTCCCCTCGGGGAACACCGGGGAGCTGTTTTTT.

The V call is TRBV27, the J call TRBJ2-3; 7 bases match TRBD1. J gave up 2 bases and V 5 bases, and 10 bases lay outside the gene matches. This CDR3 comprises 16 residues. CDR1 is MNHEY, CDR2 SMNVEV, per germline (reference sequence). The CDR3 reads CASSATTGSPTDTQYF. In DNA, the CDR3 is TGTGCCAGCAGTGCGACGACAGGGTCCCCCACAGATACGCAGTATTTT.

This clone was found many times. The chain uses TRBV18 and TRBJ1-5, with 7 nucleotides matching TRBD1. CDR3 length: 13 residues. The V and J ends lost 8 bases and 5 bases, in that order; junction bases with no gene match: 6. Germline V CDR1 and CDR2: KGHSH, LQKENI. The CDR3 sequence: CASSTGEYQPQHF. The CDR3 DNA follows: TGTGCCAGCAGCACAGGGGAGTATCAGCCCCAGCATTTT.

This chain uses TRBV15 with TRBJ2-2; D is undetermined. CDR3 length: 12 residues. Germline V gene data show CDR1 as LNHNV and CDR2 as YYDKDF (reference sequence). V dropped 0 bases and J dropped 6 bases, with 2 bases sitting between them. The CDR3 nucleotides read TGTGCCACCAGCAGAGATTCCGGGGAGCTGTTTTTT. The encoded protein is CATSRDSGELFF.

This clone came up a few times. The gene calls are TRBV7-9 and TRBJ2-3, with 11 nucleotides matching TRBD2. J was trimmed by 4 bases and V by 3 bases; bases with no gene match: 3. Germline-derived CDR1 and CDR2 are SEHNR and FQNEAQ (reference sequence). CDR3 length: 15 amino acids. This chain's CDR3 is CASSFSGGASDTQYF. CDR3 in DNA: TGTGCCAGCAGCTTTAGCGGGGGGGCCTCAGATACGCAGTATTTT.

The chain couples TRBV5-1 to TRBJ2-2; no reliable D call. The germline V gene encodes CDR1 SGHRS and CDR2 YFSETQ. CDR3 length: 14 residues. With 0 bases removed from V and 0 bases from J, the gap between germline ends came to 3 bases. For the CDR3, the DNA is TGCGCCAGCAGCTTGGCCGCGAACACCGGGGAGCTGTTTTTT. This gives the protein CASSLAANTGELFF.

This clone has just one count. V and J are TRBV19 and TRBJ2-3, with unresolved D. This CDR3 spans 15 amino acids. From germline, CDR1 is LNHDA and CDR2 SQIVND (reference sequence). The V and J ends lost 1 base and 0 bases respectively, with 8 bases between them. CDR3 residues: CASSIGIVSTDTQYF. CDR3 bases: TGTGCCAGTAGTATAGGGATCGTAAGCACAGATACGCAGTATTTT.

J is TRBJ2-1 and V is TRBV5-1, with D unresolved. CDR1 is SGHRS and CDR2 is YFSETQ in the germline V gene. The V gene lost 0 bases and the J gene lost 0 bases, with 19 bases spanning the gap. The CDR3 contains 19 residues. The CDR3 DNA reads TGCGCCAGCAGCTTGGAGGGTAATCCCGTTGTCGCCTCCTACAATGAGCAGTTCTTC. This translates into CASSLEGNPVVASYNEQFF.

The chain is built from TRBV5-6 and TRBJ1-3, with D maybe TRBD1 (5 bases). This CDR3 is built from 14 residues. V shed 2 bases and J shed 6 bases, with 12 bases lying between them. Germline values: CDR1 SGHDT, CDR2 YYEEEE. This CDR3 reads CASSFAGHKNTIYF. In DNA form, the CDR3 reads TGTGCCAGCAGCTTTGCAGGACATAAAAACACCATATATTTT.

The chain couples TRBV25-1 to TRBJ1-1, with D possibly TRBD1 on 5 matching bases. The CDR3 is 16 amino acids. Germline assignment: CDR1 MGHDK and CDR2 SYGVNS. Trimming left V 4 bases short and J 1 base short, with 16 bases between. The CDR3 DNA sequence: TGTGCCAGCAGTGCAGTATGGGGACGATCGAACACTGAAGCTTTCTTT. This encodes CASSAVWGRSNTEAFF.

The rearrangement links TRBV7-2 to TRBJ2-1; 9 nucleotides agree with TRBD1. The V gene end was trimmed by 2 bases and the J gene end by 5 bases; junction bases not matched to a gene: 7. The CDR3 loop spans 16 amino acids. Germline CDR1 SGHTA, CDR2 FQGNSA. CDR3 nucleotides: TGTGCCAGCAGCTTAATGGGACAGGGTAGGGACAATGAGCAGTTCTTC. Its protein product is CASSLMGQGRDNEQFF.

This chain connects TRBV20-1 to TRBJ2-1, with D possibly matching TRBD1 (5 bases). Per the germline V gene, CDR1 is DFQATT and CDR2 is SNEGSKA (reference sequence). V shed 3 bases and J shed 2 bases, with 11 bases lying between them. CDR3 size: 14 residues. The CDR3 nucleotides read TGCAGTGCTAGTTCAGGGCAGGCCTACAATGAGCAGTTCTTC. This sequence encodes CSASSGQAYNEQFF.

The J gene is TRBJ1-1, the V gene TRBV30; tentatively, D is TRBD1 (5 bases). The CDR3 sequence is 14 residues long. Trimming left V 2 bases short and J 4 bases short, with 14 bases between. Germline V gives CDR1 GTSNPN, CDR2 SVGIG (reference sequence). CDR3 coding DNA: TGTGCCTGGAGTTCCCGGACGGGGGGCACTGAAGCTTTCTTT. This codes for CAWSSRTGGTEAFF.

This clone was detected only a few times. The V call is TRBV30, the J call TRBJ2-1; D possibly corresponds to TRBD1 (5 bases). Germline CDR1 is GTSNPN and CDR2 is SVGIG (reference sequence). The CDR3 contains 14 residues. V gave up 3 bases and J gave up 4 bases, with 13 bases separating them. The CDR3 region has the DNA TGTGCCTGGAGACCCCTAGGGGTATACAATGAGCAGTTCTTC. Residues: CAWRPLGVYNEQFF.

Worth noting for this clone: This CDR3 is also generated by other DNA sequences in the sample. The gene calls are TRBV5-4 and TRBJ2-7, with D uncertain. Germline loops: CDR1 SGHNT, CDR2 YYREEE (reference sequence). The CDR3 is 12 residues long. V lost 3 bases and J 2 bases, leaving 6 bases between the germline ends. The CDR3 nucleotides read TGTGCCAGCAGCTCCCCCACCTACGAGCAGTACTTC. This codes for CASSSPTYEQYF.

The chain carries TRBV4-2 and TRBJ2-5; D remains ambiguous. The CDR3 covers 15 residues. Germline CDR1 reads LGHNA; CDR2 reads YNFKEQ. V was pared by 0 bases and J by 3 bases, with 11 bases between. The CDR3 reads CASSQDHAAKETQYF. CDR3 sequence (DNA): TGTGCCAGCAGCCAAGATCACGCGGCCAAAGAGACCCAGTACTTC.

Written as DNA, the CDR3 is TGTGCCAGCAGCCAAGTATCGGGGAACGGCAAGCAGTACTTC. It specifies CASSQVSGNGKQYF. The gene calls are TRBV3-1 (or the pseudogene TRBV3-2) and TRBJ2-7, with D tentatively TRBD2 (5 bases). The CDR3 covers 14 residues. The V and J ends lost 1 base and 8 bases respectively, with 15 bases between them. Germline values: CDR1 LGHDT, CDR2 YNNKEL (reference sequence).

This chain joins TRBV3-1 (or the pseudogene TRBV3-2) and TRBJ2-1, with 8 positions matching TRBD2. The J segment lost 0 bases and the V segment lost 2 bases, leaving 15 bases of the junction unmatched. This CDR3 is built from 20 residues. Germline V gene data show CDR1 as LGHDT and CDR2 as YNNKEL (reference sequence). This CDR3 is CASSQHSRGGAGSSYNEQFF. CDR3 bases: TGTGCCAGCAGCCAACACAGTCGGGGGGGAGCGGGGAGCTCCTACAATGAGCAGTTCTTC.

The chain uses TRBV9 and TRBJ1-2; a weak D match, TRBD1 (6 bases). Trimming stripped 3 bases from V and 2 bases from J, with 8 bases between. The CDR3 loop spans 13 amino acids. Germline values: CDR1 SGDLS, CDR2 YYNGEE. CDR3 in amino acids: CASSEQGNYGYTF. Here the CDR3 DNA reads TGTGCCAGCAGCGAACAGGGCAACTATGGCTACACCTTC.

The V and J genes are TRBV12-3 or TRBV12-4 and TRBJ2-1; D ambiguous. The CDR3 length is 11 residues. Trimming shortened V by 4 bases and J by 7 bases, and 5 bases separated the two germline ends. CDR3 DNA sequence: TGTGCCAGCAGTTCCCGGAATGAGCAGTTCTTC. Its translation is CASSSRNEQFF.